Each of the 21 T cell receptor beta chains below was sequenced from the same sample in a study of blood T cell repertoires in COVID-19. Here immunoSEQ multiplex PCR was the method, and the copy in TCRdb shows in-frame clones only, minus some. This table has about 250,000 clones, roughly 90% appearing once. The source material was peripheral blood. These receptors were collected from a woman in her twenties or thirties with active or convalescent COVID-19.

This clone was counted a single time. The CDR3 sequence is CASSFGQGATDTQYF. The CDR3 region has the DNA TGTGCCAGCAGCTTCGGACAGGGGGCGACAGATACGCAGTATTTT. This sequence joins TRBV7-2 and TRBJ2-3; 11 nucleotides match TRBD1. CDR3 length equals 15 residues. Looked up from germline, CDR1 is SGHTA and CDR2 is FQGNSA. J gave up 3 bases and V 3 bases, and 2 bases lay outside the gene matches.

This chain links TRBV2 with TRBJ2-7; 9 nucleotides align to TRBD2. Per germline, CDR1 SNHLY and CDR2 FYNNEI. J gave up 4 bases and V 5 bases, and 6 bases lay outside the gene matches. CDR3 length equals 14 residues. CDR3 sequence: CASSPSGARYEQYF. The CDR3 bases are TGTGCCAGCAGTCCTAGCGGGGCTAGATACGAGCAGTACTTC.

This chain links TRBV28 with TRBJ1-5; 7 bases align to TRBD1. The CDR3 has 16 residues. Unmatched junction bases numbered 5, after V lost 1 base and J lost 2 bases. Germline assignment: CDR1 MDHEN and CDR2 SYDVKM. CDR3 loop: CASSLFRTGGNQPQHF. For the CDR3, the DNA is TGTGCCAGCAGTTTATTTCGCACAGGGGGCAATCAGCCCCAGCATTTT.

The chain employs TRBV29-1 and TRBJ2-7, with TRBD1 matching over 8 bases. Losses at the gene ends were 7 bases for V and 4 bases for J; bases not matched to a gene: 9. There are 13 residues in the CDR3. Germline loops: CDR1 SQVTM, CDR2 ANQGSEA. The CDR3 DNA reads as TGCAGCGCCGGACAGGGTTCGATTTACGAGCAGTACTTC. Translated: CSAGQGSIYEQYF.

The CDR3 bases are TGTGCCAGCAGATACGGGACAGCCAATTCACCCCTCCACTTT. Translating it yields CASRYGTANSPLHF. This chain links TRBV27 with TRBJ1-6; 7 bases align to TRBD1. V was pared by 6 bases and J by 7 bases, with 6 bases of the junction left unmatched. Germline CDR1 and CDR2: MNHEY and SMNVEV (reference sequence). The CDR3 is made up of 14 amino acids.

The chain uses TRBV29-1 and TRBJ1-6, with a weak D call TRBD1 (5 bases). The CDR3 runs to 15 residues. V lost 6 bases to trimming and J lost 12 bases, with 24 bases between them. The germline CDR1 and CDR2 sequences are SQVTM and ANQGSEA. The CDR3 DNA follows: TGCAGCGTGGGGGGTCCGGAACAGCCGAGGCGACCCCTCCACTTT. Protein product: CSVGGPEQPRRPLHF. Filled out from reference TRBV29-1 and TRBJ1-6, the complete variable domain reads SAVISQKPSRDICQRGTSLTIQCQVDSQVTMMFWYRQQPGQSLTLIATANQGSEATYESGFVIDKFPISRPNLTFSTLTVSNMSPEDSSIYLCSVGGPEQPRRPLHFGNGTRLTVT.

The rearrangement joins TRBV27 to TRBJ1-3; no definite D call. The CDR3 covers 14 residues. CDR1 and CDR2 (germline): MNHEY, SMNVEV (reference sequence). The CDR3 protein is CASQSLGSGNTIYF. The DNA for the CDR3 is TGTGCTAGCCAGAGTCTCGGGTCTGGAAACACCATATATTTT.

The V and J genes are TRBV7-9 and TRBJ2-7, with TRBD2 as a possible D gene (6 bases). Trimming shortened V by 1 base and J by 6 bases, and 16 bases separated the two germline ends. Looked up from germline, CDR1 is SEHNR and CDR2 is FQNEAQ (reference sequence). CDR3 length: 15 residues. In nucleotides, the CDR3 is TGTGCCAGCAGCTTAGTAGGAGGAGGGAACGTCGAGCAGTACTTC. This gives the protein CASSLVGGGNVEQYF.

This chain joins TRBV3-1 (or the pseudogene TRBV3-2) and TRBJ1-5; no definite D call. Trimming pared 1 base from V and 4 bases from J, leaving 11 bases between. Germline V gene sequence: CDR1 LGHDT, CDR2 YNNKEL (reference sequence). This CDR3 has 15 amino acids. The DNA for the CDR3 is TGTGCCAGCAGCCAAGGGGCCAATCAGAATCAGCCCCAGCATTTT. Protein: CASSQGANQNQPQHF.

This clone was seen just once. The rearrangement joins TRBV27 to TRBJ2-7; TRBD2 might be the D (6 bases). This CDR3 region has 13 residues. V was shortened by 3 bases and J by 2 bases, with 8 bases between the two germline ends. Germline V gene data show CDR1 as MNHEY and CDR2 as SMNVEV (reference sequence). The CDR3 protein is CASSFRETYEQYF. CDR3 in DNA: TGTGCCAGCAGTTTCCGGGAGACCTACGAGCAGTACTTC.

The chain employs TRBV5-6 and TRBJ1-2, with a possible D match to TRBD1 (5 bases). V dropped 5 bases and J dropped 4 bases, with 15 bases sitting between them. The CDR3 has 14 amino acids. Germline V lookup: CDR1 SGHDT, CDR2 YYEEEE. CDR3: CASSGPRVVYGYTF. CDR3 sequence (DNA): TGTGCCAGCAGTGGACCCAGGGTAGTCTATGGCTACACCTTC.

The chain combines TRBV18 with TRBJ1-1; D gene ambiguous. The germline V gene has CDR1 KGHSH and CDR2 LQKENI. V lost 0 bases and J lost 4, with 9 bases in between. This CDR3 spans 14 amino acids. The CDR3 here is CASSPPTRSTEAFF. The CDR3 nucleotides read TGTGCCAGCTCACCACCCACGAGGTCCACTGAAGCTTTCTTT. Complete variable domain (other parts from reference TRBV18 and TRBJ1-1): NAGVMQNPRHLVRRRGQEARLRCSPMKGHSHVYWYRQLPEEGLKFMVYLQKENIIDESGMPKERFSAEFPKEGPSILRIQQVVRGDSAAYFCASSPPTRSTEAFFGQGTRLTVV.

A few counts support this clone. The gene calls are TRBV19 and TRBJ2-7; D ambiguous. CDR1 LNHDA and CDR2 SQIVND come from the germline V gene (reference sequence). Deletions cut 4 bases from V and 3 bases from J, with 16 bases between. This CDR3 is built from 15 residues. The CDR3 sequence: CASSTLGNQDYEQYF. The CDR3, as DNA: TGTGCCAGTAGTACGTTGGGCAACCAAGACTACGAGCAGTACTTC.

The genes are TRBV7-3 and TRBJ2-1, with 8 bases lining up with TRBD2. The CDR3 extends over 17 amino acids. After removal of 5 bases from V and 4 bases from J, the junction contained 13 bases not matched to a gene. In germline, CDR1 is SGHTA, CDR2 FQGTGA. The CDR3: CASSQQSRGGDYNEQFF. CDR3 nucleotides: TGTGCCAGCAGCCAACAAAGTCGGGGGGGAGATTACAATGAGCAGTTCTTC.

This clone is a singleton in its sample. This rearrangement joins TRBV24-1 to TRBJ2-5, with TRBD1 identical over 8 bases. The CDR3 covers 17 residues. The V gene end was trimmed by 3 bases and the J gene end by 1 base; junction bases not matched to a gene: 9. The germline CDR1 and CDR2 sequences are KGHDR and SFDVKD. In DNA, the CDR3 is TGTGCCACCAGTGATAAGTCTGACAGGGGCTCCCAAGAGACCCAGTACTTC. This sequence encodes CATSDKSDRGSQETQYF.

The CDR3 is CASSFLSYEQYF. CDR3 DNA: TGTGCCAGCAGCTTCCTCTCCTACGAGCAGTACTTC. The chain recombines TRBV5-4 with TRBJ2-7; D call uncertain. CDR1 and CDR2 (germline): SGHNT, YYREEE (reference sequence). The CDR3 is 12 amino acids. V was shortened by 2 bases and J by 0 bases, with 3 bases between the two germline ends. Full variable domain (rest looked up from reference TRBV5-4 and TRBJ2-7): ETGVTQSPTHLIKTRGQQVTLRCSSQSGHNTVSWYQQALGQGPQFIFQYYREEENGRGNFPPRFSGLQFPNYSSELNVNALELDDSALYLCASSFLSYEQYFGPGTRLTVT.

The chain has TRBV10-1 and TRBJ1-5; D is unresolved. The CDR3 totals 17 residues. Trimming cost V 7 bases and J 1 base, with 20 bases left between them. Germline V CDR1 and CDR2: WNHNN, SYGVQD (reference sequence). The CDR3 protein is CASILRKWTISNQPQHF. The CDR3 region has the DNA TGCGCCAGCATCTTAAGGAAGTGGACTATCAGCAATCAGCCCCAGCATTTT.

This chain uses TRBV9 with TRBJ1-2, with D perhaps TRBD1 (6 bases). Trimming took 1 base from V and 4 from J, leaving 14 bases between them. The V gene's germline CDR1 is SGDLS and CDR2 YYNGEE. The CDR3 totals 15 residues. CDR3 DNA: TGTGCCAGCAGCGTAAACAGGGAACGAGCCTATGGCTACACCTTC. It yields the protein CASSVNRERAYGYTF.

The chain is built from TRBV12-3 or TRBV12-4 and TRBJ1-3; 8 bases line up with TRBD1. CDR3 length: 13 amino acids. The V gene end was trimmed by 6 bases and the J gene end by 5 bases; junction bases not matched to a gene: 3. The CDR3 coding sequence is TGTGCCAGCAGAACAGGGGGAAGAAACACCATATATTTT. Protein sequence: CASRTGGRNTIYF.

This rearrangement joins TRBV19 to TRBJ2-3, with 7 bases matching TRBD1. Unmatched junction bases numbered 4, after V lost 4 bases and J lost 0 bases. Germline V lookup: CDR1 LNHDA, CDR2 SQIVND (reference sequence). The CDR3 is 15 amino acids. The CDR3 coding sequence is TGTGCCAGTAGTAAAGGACAGGTTAGCACAGATACGCAGTATTTT. As protein: CASSKGQVSTDTQYF.

This clone was detected once. CDR3 in amino acids: CSVVRVGETQYF. The CDR3 DNA follows: TGCAGCGTTGTCAGGGTAGGGGAGACCCAGTACTTC. The rearrangement uses TRBV29-1 and TRBJ2-5, with TRBD1 as a possible D gene (5 bases). Germline V gene lookup returns CDR1 SQVTM and CDR2 ANQGSEA. This CDR3 region has 12 residues. V lost 4 bases and J 5 bases, leaving 11 bases between the germline ends.